These 32 T cell receptor beta chains were sequenced from one sample in a study of response to subunit inactivated influenza vaccine. TCRdb called the RT-PCR reads again in MiXCR, with one record for every CDR3 protein. The table records fewer than 650,000 distinct CDR3 sequences, approximately 13% of them present only once. The specimen was PBMCs from blood, collected 40 to 50 days after vaccination. These TCRs come from a man over 45 who received an inactivated influenza vaccine.

The sample holds a few counts of this clonotype. The V and J genes are TRBV29-1 and TRBJ2-7, with 12 bases matching TRBD1. CDR1 and CDR2 from the germline V gene are SQVTM and ANQGSEA. The V segment lost 6 bases and the J segment 4 bases; nucleotides outside the gene matches: 4. This CDR3 contains 13 residues. The CDR3 coding sequence is TGCAGCGTAACGGGACAGGGGGCGTACGAGCAGTACTTC. As protein: CSVTGQGAYEQYF.

The chain has TRBV2 and TRBJ2-7; tentatively, D is TRBD1 (6 bases). The V and J ends lost 6 bases and 3 bases respectively, with 15 bases between them. There are 14 residues in the CDR3. In germline, CDR1 is SNHLY, CDR2 FYNNEI. The CDR3 nucleotides are TGTGCCAGCAGGGTAGTAGGGGGAAACTACGAGCAGTACTTC. Translating gives CASRVVGGNYEQYF.

This clonotype was picked up a small number of times. This chain uses TRBV28 with TRBJ2-3, with D maybe TRBD2 (5 bases). Between the trimmed V and J ends, which lost 3 bases and 1 base, there was a span of 29 bases. The CDR3 is 21 residues long. CDR1 is MDHEN, CDR2 SYDVKM, per germline. CDR3 in DNA: TGTGCCAGCAGTTTGGGGATAGTTTGGGCCCGGACTGGACGAGGCACAGATACGCAGTATTTT. This codes for CASSLGIVWARTGRGTDTQYF.

This clonotype was seen only a few times. In DNA form, the CDR3 reads TGTGCCAGCAGCTCCAAACAGCAGGGTTCTGGGGCCAACGTCCTGACTTTC. This gives the protein CASSSKQQGSGANVLTF. The J gene is TRBJ2-6, the V gene TRBV7-2, with D maybe TRBD1 (5 bases). V was trimmed by 4 bases and J by 1 base, leaving 14 bases between them. Germline CDR1 reads SGHTA; CDR2 reads FQGNSA. The CDR3 extends over 17 amino acids. The entire variable domain, with the rest obtained from reference TRBV7-2 and TRBJ2-6, is as follows: GAGVSQSPSNKVTEKGKDVELRCDPISGHTALYWYRQSLGQGLEFLIYFQGNSAPDKSGLPSDRFSAERTGGSVSTLTIQRTQQEDSAVYLCASSSKQQGSGANVLTFGAGSRLTVL.

In its sample, this clonotype was seen many times. V is TRBV2 and J is TRBJ2-2, with a tentative D call TRBD2 (6 bases). Trimming pared 3 bases from V and 6 bases from J, leaving 11 bases between. Germline-derived CDR1 and CDR2 are SNHLY and FYNNEI. There are 14 residues in the CDR3. The CDR3 sequence is CASSDQGGAGELFF. The CDR3 DNA sequence: TGTGCCAGCAGTGACCAGGGAGGCGCCGGGGAGCTGTTTTTT. Full variable domain (rest looked up from reference TRBV2 and TRBJ2-2): EPEVTQTPSHQVTQMGQEVILRCVPISNHLYFYWYRQILGQKVEFLVSFYNNEISEKSEIFDDQFSVERPDGSNFTLKIRSTKLEDSAMYFCASSDQGGAGELFFGEGSRLTVL.

This clonotype was seen repeatedly, ten times or more. This sequence joins TRBV29-1 and TRBJ1-2; D unresolved. V was shortened by 4 bases and J by 9 bases, with 15 bases between the two germline ends. The CDR3 is 12 residues long. Looked up from germline, CDR1 is SQVTM and CDR2 is ANQGSEA. This CDR3 is CSVGDWGRSYTF. CDR3 nucleotide sequence: TGCAGCGTTGGTGACTGGGGTAGAAGCTACACCTTC.

This clonotype has a handful of counts. This chain uses TRBV12-3 or TRBV12-4 with TRBJ2-1, with 10 bases fitting TRBD1. After removal of 7 bases from V and 0 bases from J, the junction contained 18 bases not matched to a gene. The CDR3 runs to 20 residues. CDR3 residues: CASNDPGDRGGYASYNEQFF. The CDR3 DNA sequence: TGTGCCAGCAACGACCCCGGGGACAGGGGCGGCTATGCCTCCTACAATGAGCAGTTCTTC.

The table lists this clonotype with many counts. This chain uses TRBV7-2 with TRBJ1-2; D might be TRBD1 (6 bases). The ends were cut back, 5 bases at V and 4 bases at J, with 14 bases in the middle. The CDR3 extends over 14 amino acids. Germline V gene data show CDR1 as SGHTA and CDR2 as FQGNSA. The CDR3 is CASSPQGPVYGYTF. In nucleotides, the CDR3 is TGTGCCAGCAGCCCTCAGGGGCCTGTCTATGGCTACACCTTC.

This clonotype was recorded a few times. The rearrangement joins TRBV3-1 to TRBJ2-1; TRBD1 might be the D (6 bases). Germline lookup yields CDR1 LGHDT and CDR2 YNNKEL (reference sequence). V lost 3 bases to trimming and J lost 12 bases, with 15 bases between them. The length of the CDR3 is 13 residues. CDR3 in amino acids: CASSHVRDTRQFF. The CDR3 bases are TGTGCCAGCAGCCACGTTCGGGACACTCGGCAGTTCTTC.

The rearrangement joins TRBV7-9 to TRBJ2-6; the D gene is possibly TRBD2 (6 bases). Deletions cut 4 bases from V and 5 bases from J, with 15 bases between. The CDR3 sequence is 16 residues long. Germline lookup yields CDR1 SEHNR and CDR2 FQNEAQ (reference sequence). CDR3 sequence reads: CASSSAGPARANVLTF. CDR3 nucleotide sequence: TGTGCCAGCAGCTCGGCGGGGCCCGCTCGGGCCAACGTCCTGACTTTC.

The chain carries TRBV10-1 and TRBJ2-5; TRBD1 matches 11 bases. This CDR3 region has 16 residues. V lost 7 bases, J lost 1 base, and 8 bases stayed unmatched. CDR1 is WNHNN and CDR2 is SYGVQD in the germline V gene (reference sequence). CDR3 residues: CASTEKGQGVQETQYF. For the CDR3, the DNA is TGCGCCAGCACCGAGAAGGGACAGGGGGTCCAAGAGACCCAGTACTTC.

The sample holds a few counts of this clonotype. The gene calls are TRBV29-1 and TRBJ2-5; D tentatively reads TRBD1 or TRBD2 (5 bases each). The CDR3 runs to 14 residues. The V end was cut by 4 bases, the J end by 1 base, with 13 bases between. The germline CDR1 and CDR2 sequences are SQVTM and ANQGSEA. The CDR3 sequence is CSVVLTGGQETQYF. CDR3 sequence (DNA): TGCAGCGTTGTCCTAACAGGAGGCCAAGAGACCCAGTACTTC.

This chain joins TRBV5-4 and TRBJ1-2, with 8 bases identical to TRBD1. J was trimmed by 4 bases and V by 0 bases; bases with no gene match: 2. Germline V lookup: CDR1 SGHNT, CDR2 YYREEE (reference sequence). The CDR3 is made up of 14 amino acids. CDR3 residues: CASSLAGQVYGYTF. CDR3 coding DNA: TGTGCCAGCAGCTTGGCGGGACAGGTCTATGGCTACACCTTC.

In its sample, this clonotype was seen many times. The chain recombines TRBV6-2 or TRBV6-3 with TRBJ1-1; D call uncertain. This CDR3 is 16 amino acids long. The V gene's germline CDR1 is MNHEY and CDR2 SVGEGT. Trimming took off 8 bases at V and 1 base at J, with 20 bases between the two ends. This chain's CDR3 is CASCTSRASPNTEAFF. In DNA form, the CDR3 reads TGTGCCAGCTGCACATCCCGGGCCTCACCGAACACTGAAGCTTTCTTT.

V gene TRBV20-1 combines with J gene TRBJ1-5; D gene ambiguous. The CDR3 is 14 residues long. Germline V gene sequence: CDR1 DFQATT, CDR2 SNEGSKA (reference sequence). Trimming removed 4 bases from V and 0 bases from J, with 10 bases in between. DNA of the CDR3: TGCAGTGCTATACCGAGTTATAGCAATCAGCCCCAGCATTTT. Amino acids: CSAIPSYSNQPQHF.

The V and J genes are TRBV2 and TRBJ2-1, with TRBD2 matching over 12 bases. Unmatched junction bases numbered 14, after V lost 1 base and J lost 1 base. CDR3 length equals 21 residues. Germline CDR1 SNHLY, CDR2 FYNNEI. This CDR3 reads CASSEGFGLAGGKPSYNEQFF. CDR3 in DNA: TGTGCCAGCAGTGAAGGTTTCGGGCTAGCGGGAGGGAAACCGTCCTACAATGAGCAGTTCTTC.

This clonotype has only one observation. V and J are TRBV7-3 and TRBJ2-4, with 11 bases lining up with TRBD1. The CDR3 has 18 amino acids. V was clipped by 7 bases and J by 2 bases; unmatched bases: 13. Germline CDR1 SGHTA, CDR2 FQGTGA. This CDR3 is CASIPPWDRGRPKNIQYF. In DNA form, the CDR3 reads TGTGCCAGCATCCCGCCTTGGGACAGGGGGAGACCCAAAAACATTCAGTACTTC.

The gene calls are TRBV10-3 and TRBJ2-5; D is possibly TRBD2 (5 bases). The CDR3 has 14 residues. Per germline, CDR1 ENHRY and CDR2 SYGVKD. The V gene lost 0 bases and the J gene lost 3 bases, with 8 bases spanning the gap. The CDR3 nucleotides are TGTGCCATCAGTGAGTCTTTGAGGGAAGAGACCCAGTACTTC. It specifies CAISESLREETQYF.

The rearrangement links TRBV28 to TRBJ2-2; 9 positions agree with TRBD1. The CDR3 runs to 15 residues. CDR1 MDHEN and CDR2 SYDVKM come from the germline V gene. Trimming cost V 7 bases and J 4 bases; bases outside gene matches: 7. CDR3: CASKLTGGSTGELFF. The CDR3 nucleotides are TGTGCCAGCAAACTTACAGGGGGCTCCACCGGGGAGCTGTTTTTT.

This clonotype was seen a handful of times. V is TRBV19 and J is TRBJ1-1; unclear D gene. The CDR3 length is 15 residues. Germline loops: CDR1 LNHDA, CDR2 SQIVND (reference sequence). V lost 5 bases, J lost 0 bases, and 13 bases lay in between. The CDR3 region is CASSDKQKMNTEAFF. The CDR3 nucleotides read TGTGCCAGTAGTGACAAACAGAAAATGAACACTGAAGCTTTCTTT.

V gene TRBV7-2 combines with J gene TRBJ2-3, with D unclear. The germline CDR1 and CDR2 sequences are SGHTA and FQGNSA. This CDR3 has 16 residues. V lost 0 bases to trimming and J lost 6 bases, with 16 bases between them. The CDR3 is CASSLAFGRSWDTQYF. DNA of the CDR3: TGTGCCAGCAGCTTAGCCTTTGGACGTAGCTGGGATACGCAGTATTTT.

J is TRBJ2-1 and V is TRBV15; 7 nucleotides line up with TRBD1. The trim removed 0 bases at V and 9 bases at J, leaving 8 bases unmatched. There are 15 residues in the CDR3. CDR1 is LNHNV and CDR2 is YYDKDF in the germline V gene (reference sequence). The CDR3 is CATSRDRGKLSEQFF. The CDR3 nucleotides are TGTGCCACCAGCAGAGACAGGGGGAAGCTAAGTGAGCAGTTCTTC.

The chain is built from TRBV25-1 and TRBJ2-1; D gene unclear. The germline V gene encodes CDR1 MGHDK and CDR2 SYGVNS. The ends were cut back, 5 bases at V and 3 bases at J, with 14 bases in the middle. This CDR3 is 15 amino acids long. Here the CDR3 DNA reads TGTGCCAGCAGTCGTGGCCCGTCCCGCTACAATGAGCAGTTCTTC. It is translated as CASSRGPSRYNEQFF.

The rearrangement joins TRBV5-6 to TRBJ2-2; 8 nucleotides line up with TRBD2. Germline lookup yields CDR1 SGHDT and CDR2 YYEEEE. V gave up 2 bases and J gave up 6 bases; unmatched junction bases: 6. The CDR3 covers 15 residues. CDR3 DNA: TGTGCCAGCAGCTTAAGGACTAGCCGACCCGGGGAGCTGTTTTTT. Its translation is CASSLRTSRPGELFF.

This clonotype came up many times. This chain uses TRBV27 with TRBJ1-1, with D uncertain. The germline V gene has CDR1 MNHEY and CDR2 SMNVEV (reference sequence). V lost 6 bases, J lost 0 bases, and 17 bases lay in between. The CDR3 is made up of 16 amino acids. CDR3 nucleotide sequence: TGTGCCAGCAGCCCCACCGTAGCGACGATGAACACTGAAGCTTTCTTT. Residues: CASSPTVATMNTEAFF.

CDR3: CASSLEPDSTDTQYF. DNA for the CDR3: TGTGCCAGCAGCTTAGAACCGGACAGCACAGATACGCAGTATTTT. V and J are TRBV11-2 and TRBJ2-3; D not certain. CDR1 SGHAT and CDR2 FQNNGV come from the germline V gene. The CDR3 length is 15 residues. The ends were cut back, 0 bases at V and 0 bases at J, with 7 bases in the middle. The variable domain in full, completed from reference TRBV11-2 and TRBJ2-3, reads EAGVAQSPRYKIIEKRQSVAFWCNPISGHATLYWYQQILGQGPKLLIQFQNNGVVDDSQLPKDRFSAERLKGVDSTLKIQPAKLEDSAVYLCASSLEPDSTDTQYFGPGTRLTVL.

The table lists this clonotype with a few counts. The chain links TRBV5-1 to TRBJ1-1; D may be TRBD1 (5 bases). V lost 0 bases and J lost 4, with 13 bases in between. Germline loops: CDR1 SGHRS, CDR2 YFSETQ. This CDR3 is built from 15 residues. CDR3 bases: TGCGCCAGCAGCTTGGCCGTTAGGGGACCCACTGAAGCTTTCTTT. Its translation is CASSLAVRGPTEAFF.

V usage is TRBV20-1 and J usage is TRBJ1-4; D not resolved. CDR3 size: 14 residues. CDR1 and CDR2 from the germline V gene are DFQATT and SNEGSKA (reference sequence). V lost 6 bases and J lost 7, with 18 bases in between. The CDR3 nucleotides are TGCAGTGCCGCGAGACCGTGGGAGTCTGAAAAACTGTTTTTT. Residues: CSAARPWESEKLFF.

This clonotype showed up many times. The rearrangement uses TRBV6-6 and TRBJ1-5; D is unresolved. Germline V lookup: CDR1 MNHNY, CDR2 SVGAGI (reference sequence). Trimming cost V 0 bases and J 5 bases, with 5 bases left between them. CDR3 length equals 13 residues. The CDR3 DNA sequence: TGTGCCAGCAGTTACTCGCGCGATCAGCCCCAGCATTTT. Translation: CASSYSRDQPQHF.

This clonotype was recorded a few times. The chain is built from TRBV5-5 and TRBJ1-2; D not certain. Per the germline V gene, CDR1 is SGHKS and CDR2 is YYEKEE (reference sequence). The V end lost 4 bases, the J end lost 4 bases, and 11 bases lay between the germline ends. The CDR3 has 13 residues. CDR3 DNA: TGTGCCAGCAGCCCTCTGGATGTCTATGGCTACACCTTC. Amino acid sequence: CASSPLDVYGYTF.

This clonotype was seen only a few times. The V call is TRBV7-9, the J call TRBJ2-7; D unresolved. The CDR3 sequence is 13 residues long. Germline V gene sequence: CDR1 SEHNR, CDR2 FQNEAQ (reference sequence). V was trimmed by 4 bases and J by 3 bases, leaving 10 bases between them. This chain's CDR3 is CASSSEQSYEQYF. The CDR3 nucleotides read TGTGCCAGCAGCTCGGAACAGAGCTACGAGCAGTACTTC. Full variable domain (missing parts from reference TRBV7-9 and TRBJ2-7): DTGVSQNPRHKITKRGQNVTFRCDPISEHNRLYWYRQTLGQGPEFLTYFQNEAQLEKSRLLSDRFSAERPKGSFSTLEIQRTEQGDSAMYLCASSSEQSYEQYFGPGTRLTVT.

The table lists this clonotype with a few counts. The genes are TRBV9 and TRBJ2-1, with D unresolved. Trimming took off 1 base at V and 9 bases at J, with 11 bases between the two ends. The CDR3 runs to 13 residues. Germline assignment: CDR1 SGDLS and CDR2 YYNGEE. The CDR3 DNA reads as TGTGCCAGCAGCGTACTGTCCTCTTCTGAGCAGTTCTTC. Translating it yields CASSVLSSSEQFF. The full variable domain, its missing parts supplied by reference TRBV9 and TRBJ2-1, is DSGVTQTPKHLITATGQRVTLRCSPRSGDLSVYWYQQSLDQGLQFLIQYYNGEERAKGNILERFSAQQFPDLHSELNLSSLELGDSALYFCASSVLSSSEQFFGPGTRLTVL.